Listed below are T cell receptor beta chains from one sample, sequenced in a study of cytomegalovirus exposure and HLA in healthy donors. Clones were sequenced by immunoSEQ multiplex PCR, and TCRdb holds only the in-frame ones, with some missing. The table shows about 54,000 clones, with under 90% occurring only once. The sequenced material came from PBMCs. These receptors were obtained from a woman under 30 in good health and CMV-seronegative. The CDR3 runs from the conserved cysteine through the conserved F or W. Fields, in order: D gene, clone size, J gene, V gene, CDR3 protein, CDR3 DNA. The D gene is left open where the match is weak. The size of a clone is reported for some rows only, either as once, few or many, or as a class for expanded clones.

NA | NA | TRBJ2-6 | TRBV29-1 | CSVEDTGQGMFGANVLTF | TGCAGCGTTGAAGACACGGGACAAGGTATGTTCGGGGCCAACGTCCTGACTTTC
TRBD2 | NA | TRBJ2-1 | TRBV19 | CASRGGTSGTNEQFF | TGTGCCAGTAGGGGGGGGACTAGCGGAACCAATGAGCAGTTCTTC
NA | NA | TRBJ1-5 | TRBV11-3 | CASSKTRCGQPQHF | TGTGCCAGCAGCAAAACTAGGTGTGGTCAGCCCCAGCATTTT
TRBD1 | once | TRBJ1-4 | TRBV14 | CASSQVGTANEKLFF | TGTGCCAGCAGCCAAGTCGGGACAGCTAATGAAAAACTGTTTTTT
NA | NA | TRBJ2-7 | TRBV21-1 | CASSKEGGPSVYEQYF | TGTGCCAGCAGCAAAGAGGGGGGGCCCAGCGTCTACGAGCAGTACTTC
NA | NA | TRBJ1-1 | TRBV16 | CASSSPILITEAFF | TGTGCCAGCTCTTCGCCTATTTTGATTACTGAAGCTTTCTTT
NA | NA | TRBJ1-6 | TRBV9 | CASSVGVLSSYNSPLHF | TGTGCCAGCAGCGTAGGAGTGTTGAGCTCCTATAATTCACCCCTCCACTTT
TRBD2 | NA | TRBJ2-5 | TRBV7-3 | CASSQLAGVLETQYF | TGTGCCAGCAGCCAGCTAGCGGGAGTGTTGGAGACCCAGTACTTC
NA | NA | TRBJ1-2 | TRBV27 | CASRDRGGASYGYTF | TGTGCCAGCAGAGACCGGGGGGGGGCGAGCTATGGCTACACCTTC
NA | NA | TRBJ2-5 | TRBV7-6 | CASSLALTGHWGTQYF | TGTGCCAGCAGCTTAGCGCTAACAGGGCACTGGGGGACCCAGTACTTC
NA | once | TRBJ2-7 | TRBV6-1 | CASSPTSSGRYEQYF | TGTGCCAGCAGTCCGACCTCTAGTGGAAGATACGAGCAGTACTTC
TRBD2 | NA | TRBJ2-5 | TRBV14 | CASSPSTAGGETQYF | TGTGCCAGCAGCCCTTCGACGGCGGGGGGAGAGACCCAGTACTTC
TRBD1 | NA | TRBJ1-1 | TRBV6-5 | CASSRGTGGTEAFF | TGTGCCAGCAGTCGGGGGACAGGGGGTACTGAAGCTTTCTTT
NA | NA | TRBJ2-7 | TRBV30 | CAWTLSYEQYF | TGTGCCTGGACTCTCAGCTACGAGCAGTACTTC
TRBD1 | once | TRBJ2-7 | TRBV9 | CASSEGEDRAAYEQYF | TGTGCCAGCAGCGAGGGAGAGGACAGGGCAGCCTACGAGCAGTACTTC
TRBD1 | NA | TRBJ2-7 | TRBV18 | CASSVGQGLPHEQYF | TGTGCCAGCTCAGTGGGACAGGGGCTCCCGCACGAGCAGTACTTC
NA | NA | TRBJ1-5 | TRBV28 | CAAKTDNSNQPQHF | TGTGCCGCGAAAACAGATAATAGCAATCAGCCCCAGCATTTT
NA | NA | TRBJ2-7 | TRBV7-6 | CASSSATGPYEQYF | TGTGCCAGCAGCTCCGCGACAGGTCCCTACGAGCAGTACTTC
NA | NA | TRBJ2-7 | TRBV28 | CASSYKYEQYF | TGTGCCAGCAGTTACAAGTACGAGCAGTACTTC
NA | NA | TRBJ2-1 | TRBV5-1 | CASTAARLRGNNEQFF | TGCGCCAGCACCGCGGCTCGGCTCAGGGGTAACAATGAGCAGTTCTTC
TRBD1 | NA | TRBJ2-7 | TRBV6-6 | CASTRRDRDHEQYF | TGTGCCAGCACCAGGAGGGACAGGGACCACGAGCAGTACTTC
TRBD2 | NA | TRBJ2-1 | TRBV7-2 | CASSLGLAGGVSYNEQFF | TGTGCCAGCAGCCTCGGACTAGCGGGAGGGGTGTCCTACAATGAGCAGTTCTTC
TRBD1 | few | TRBJ1-2 | TRBV28 | CASSLPPGQGDYGYTF | TGTGCCAGCAGTTTGCCCCCGGGACAGGGAGACTATGGCTACACCTTC
NA | once | TRBJ2-1 | TRBV7-3 | CASSLNGSPQNEQFF | TGTGCCAGCAGCTTAAACGGGTCCCCCCAAAATGAGCAGTTCTTC
NA | NA | TRBJ1-1 | TRBV7-9 | CASSRLTGRGSRMNTEAFF | TGTGCCAGCAGCCGACTAACAGGGCGAGGTTCTAGGATGAACACTGAAGCTTTCTTT
TRBD1 | NA | TRBJ1-5 | TRBV19 | CASSSGQGLQPQHF | TGTGCCAGTAGTAGTGGACAGGGCCTTCAGCCCCAGCATTTT
TRBD2 | NA | TRBJ2-1 | TRBV11-3 | CASSLGASGAYNEQFF | TGTGCCAGCAGCTTAGGCGCTAGCGGGGCCTACAATGAGCAGTTCTTC
NA | NA | TRBJ1-2 | TRBV15 | CATSRDHKSGYGYTF | TGTGCCACCAGCAGAGACCACAAGTCCGGGTATGGCTACACCTTC
TRBD2 | NA | TRBJ2-1 | TRBV7-3 | CASSLGGSTYNEQFF | TGTGCCAGCAGCTTAGGCGGGAGCACCTACAATGAGCAGTTCTTC
NA | NA | TRBJ1-5 | TRBV7-8 | CASSPSGLLGGNQPQHF | TGTGCCAGCAGCCCCAGCGGGCTCCTCGGGGGCAATCAGCCCCAGCATTTT
NA | NA | TRBJ2-3 | TRBV29-1 | CSVQRPTDTDTQYF | TGCAGCGTCCAGAGGCCCACTGACACAGATACGCAGTATTTT
NA | NA | TRBJ1-3 | TRBV5-1 | CASSLGGGNTIYF | TGCGCCAGCAGCCTCGGCGGGGGAAACACCATATATTTT
NA | NA | TRBJ2-5 | TRBV28 | CASSLISQYQETQYF | TGTGCCAGCAGTTTAATTTCGCAGTACCAAGAGACCCAGTACTTC
NA | few | TRBJ2-1 | TRBV10-3 | CAISERAGNEQFF | TGTGCCATCAGCGAAAGGGCGGGCAATGAGCAGTTCTTC
TRBD2 | NA | TRBJ2-5 | TRBV30 | CAWSVSGLAGGSKYF | TGTGCCTGGAGTGTATCCGGACTAGCGGGAGGGTCGAAGTACTTC
TRBD1 | NA | TRBJ1-4 | TRBV7-8 | CASSFEQGTNEKLFF | TGTGCCAGCAGCTTTGAACAGGGGACTAATGAAAAACTGTTTTTT
TRBD1 | NA | TRBJ1-1 | TRBV27 | CASGPRTGNTEAFF | TGTGCCAGCGGGCCCCGGACAGGGAACACTGAAGCTTTCTTT
NA | NA | TRBJ2-1 | TRBV28 | CASSPQERDNEQFF | TGTGCCAGCAGCCCTCAAGAGCGCGACAATGAGCAGTTCTTC
TRBD1 | NA | TRBJ2-1 | TRBV28 | CASRRQGAYNEQFF | TGTGCCAGCAGGCGACAGGGAGCCTACAATGAGCAGTTCTTC
TRBD1 | NA | TRBJ1-1 | TRBV15 | CATRTPGQGASEAFF | TGTGCCACTAGAACGCCGGGACAGGGGGCATCTGAAGCTTTCTTT
TRBD1 | medium-sized | TRBJ1-2 | TRBV6-4 | CASSDGTGGYGYTF | TGTGCCAGCAGTGACGGGACAGGGGGCTATGGCTACACCTTC
NA | few | TRBJ2-2 | TRBV5-4 | CASKPSGGMNTGELFF | TGTGCCAGCAAACCCTCCGGGGGAATGAACACCGGGGAGCTGTTTTTT
TRBD2 | NA | TRBJ2-1 | TRBV5-1 | CASSLEGTSENEQFF | TGCGCCAGCAGCTTGGAAGGGACTAGCGAGAATGAGCAGTTCTTC
TRBD2 | once | TRBJ2-1 | TRBV2 | CASAGLAADEQFF | TGTGCCAGCGCAGGACTAGCGGCAGATGAGCAGTTCTTC
NA | NA | TRBJ2-7 | TRBV12-5 | CASARGSNEQYF | TGTGCTAGTGCCCGGGGGTCAAACGAGCAGTACTTC
TRBD1 | NA | TRBJ1-3 | TRBV5-1 | CASSPGQGNSGNTIYF | TGCGCCAGCAGCCCGGGACAGGGAAACTCTGGAAACACCATATATTTT
TRBD1 | NA | TRBJ2-7 | TRBV6-5 | CASSFRTGTEQYF | TGTGCCAGCAGTTTCCGGACAGGGACCGAGCAGTACTTC
NA | NA | TRBJ2-1 | TRBV4-1 | CASSQVSVNEQFF | TGCGCCAGCAGCCAAGTTTCGGTAAATGAGCAGTTCTTC
TRBD2 | NA | TRBJ2-4 | TRBV30 | CAWNSLAGKKNIQYF | TGTGCCTGGAACTCACTAGCGGGGAAGAAAAACATTCAGTACTTC
NA | NA | TRBJ1-2 | TRBV28 | CASGTDSYYGYTF | TGTGCCAGCGGAACAGACAGCTACTATGGCTACACCTTC
TRBD1 | NA | TRBJ1-4 | TRBV28 | CASSRDRGAEKLFF | TGTGCCAGCAGTCGGGACAGGGGGGCTGAAAAACTGTTTTTT
TRBD2 | NA | TRBJ2-1 | TRBV15 | CATSRDSGDGNEQFF | TGTGCCACCAGCAGAGATAGCGGGGACGGAAATGAGCAGTTCTTC
TRBD1 | NA | TRBJ2-1 | TRBV7-9 | CASSAPGQGRRNEQFF | TGTGCCAGCAGCGCTCCGGGACAGGGTAGGAGGAATGAGCAGTTCTTC
TRBD1 | NA | TRBJ2-7 | TRBV11-3 | CASSSGTGLDEQYF | TGTGCCAGCAGCTCCGGGACAGGGTTAGACGAGCAGTACTTC
NA | NA | TRBJ2-6 | TRBV30 | CAWRWRSGANGLTF | TGTGCCTGGAGATGGCGCTCTGGGGCCAACGGCCTGACTTTC
NA | NA | TRBJ2-6 | TRBV4-2 | CASSQEASSGANVLTF | TGTGCCAGCAGCCAAGAGGCTAGCTCTGGGGCCAACGTCCTGACTTTC
TRBD1 | NA | TRBJ2-7 | TRBV5-1 | CASSLGPGTEAYEQYF | TGCGCCAGCAGCTTGGGTCCCGGGACAGAGGCCTACGAGCAGTACTTC
NA | once | TRBJ1-1 | TRBV4-1 | CASSPIDSNTEAFF | TGCGCCAGCAGCCCAATAGACAGCAACACTGAAGCTTTCTTT